This T cell receptor (beta chain) is from a study of T cells expressing NK-cell markers. Germline CDR1 and CDR2: MNHEY and SMNVEV (reference sequence). The CDR3 loop spans 16 amino acids. Following a re-call of the 5' RACE reads, TCRdb has one entry per CDR3 protein and lacks DNA. This sample's table has approximately 150,000 distinct CDR3 sequences. The material sequenced was blood T cells: a sorted CD56 or NKG2C T cell subset, CD4+ or CD8+ T cells, or bulk PBMC T cells (not recorded which). This TCR was recovered from a man younger than 35 in good health. The V and J genes are TRBV27 and TRBJ1-6. The CDR3 loop is CASSLSGERYNSPLHF.